Presented here are 14 T cell receptor beta chains from one specimen sequenced in a study of cytomegalovirus exposure and HLA in healthy donors. A multiplex PCR was run with 60 Vbeta primers and 13 Jbeta primers. Using immunoSEQ multiplex PCR, the repertoire was profiled, and TCRdb retains in-frame clones only, with some absent. The sample consists of 110,000 or so clones, 81% of them appearing once. The sample taken for sequencing was PBMCs. All receptors derive from a woman in her 30s in good health and CMV-seronegative.

The V gene is TRBV12-5, the J gene TRBJ1-4; D gene uncertain. Germline V gene lookup returns CDR1 LGHNT and CDR2 FRNRAP. The CDR3 runs to 14 residues. The V end was cut by 6 bases, the J end by 3 bases, with 11 bases between. The CDR3 loop is CASGFRPSNEKLFF. CDR3 bases: TGTGCTAGTGGCTTCAGGCCCTCTAATGAAAAACTGTTTTTT.

This sequence joins TRBV7-9 and TRBJ1-1; D is perhaps TRBD1 (6 bases). In germline, CDR1 is SEHNR, CDR2 FQNEAQ (reference sequence). This CDR3 contains 15 residues. Deletions cut 3 bases from V and 1 base from J, with 12 bases between. CDR3 in DNA: TGTGCCAGCAGCTTGGCAGGGGTCCAGAACACTGAAGCTTTCTTT. Translating gives CASSLAGVQNTEAFF.

V gene TRBV27 combines with J gene TRBJ1-4; no clear D. The germline V gene has CDR1 MNHEY and CDR2 SMNVEV (reference sequence). The CDR3 is 12 residues long. V was trimmed by 8 bases and J by 10 bases, leaving 14 bases between them. CDR3 DNA: TGTGCCAGCCAGGAGGTACCTGGAAAACTGTTTTTT. Translation: CASQEVPGKLFF.

The rearrangement uses TRBV10-3 and TRBJ2-7; 7 bases align to TRBD1. The CDR3 is made up of 13 amino acids. Germline loops: CDR1 ENHRY, CDR2 SYGVKD. The ends lost 7 bases at V and 5 bases at J; junction bases unmatched: 8. CDR3 DNA sequence: TGTGCCATCAACTGGGACAGTGACAACGAGCAGTACTTC. It codes for CAINWDSDNEQYF.

The chain recombines TRBV6-1 with TRBJ2-1; D unclear. The germline gives CDR1 MNHNS, CDR2 SASEGT. This CDR3 is 13 amino acids long. The V end lost 5 bases, the J end lost 6 bases, and 11 bases lay between the germline ends. CDR3 amino acids: CASSLRGSNEQFF. The CDR3 coding sequence is TGTGCCAGCAGTCTTCGAGGTAGCAATGAGCAGTTCTTC.

V and J are TRBV30 and TRBJ1-1, with D possibly TRBD1 on 5 matching bases. CDR3 length: 13 residues. Per germline, CDR1 GTSNPN and CDR2 SVGIG (reference sequence). With 1 base removed from V and 8 bases from J, the gap between germline ends came to 14 bases. CDR3 DNA: TGTGCCTGGAGTGCAACACCGGGACTGGAAGCTTTCTTT. Residues: CAWSATPGLEAFF. Combining the CDR3 with reference TRBV30 and TRBJ1-1 gives the whole variable domain SQTIHQWPATLVQPVGSPLSLECTVEGTSNPNLYWYRQAAGRGLQLLFYSVGIGQISSEVPQNLSASRPQDRQFILSSKKLLLSDSGFYLCAWSATPGLEAFFGQGTRLTVV.

This clone was counted only a few times. J is TRBJ2-1 and V is TRBV5-8; 11 bases fit TRBD2. Trimming took 4 bases from V and 10 from J; bases not matched to a gene: 7. Germline CDR1 reads SGHTS; CDR2 reads YDEGEE. This CDR3 is 14 amino acids long. The DNA of the CDR3 is TGTGCCAGCAGCCAGATGACTAGCGGGAACGAGCAGTTCTTC. This gives the protein CASSQMTSGNEQFF.

The rearrangement uses TRBV10-2 and TRBJ2-2; 7 bases are shared with TRBD2. This CDR3 has 14 amino acids. V lost 8 bases, J lost 4 bases, and 7 bases stayed unmatched. The germline V gene encodes CDR1 WSHSY and CDR2 SAAADI. CDR3 sequence reads: CASRAGVVTGELFF. The CDR3 DNA follows: TGCGCCAGCCGGGCGGGGGTAGTCACCGGGGAGCTGTTTTTT.

This clone was observed a few times. V usage is TRBV15 and J usage is TRBJ2-7; TRBD1 might be the D (5 bases). The CDR3 loop spans 14 amino acids. V shed 0 bases and J shed 9 bases, with 15 bases lying between them. CDR1 and CDR2 from the germline V gene are LNHNV and YYDKDF (reference sequence). The CDR3 DNA is TGTGCCACCAGCAGAGATCGGTTAAGTGACAGGCAGTACTTC. Translating gives CATSRDRLSDRQYF.

This sequence joins TRBV28 and TRBJ2-3, with D possibly matching TRBD2 (6 bases). The germline V gene encodes CDR1 MDHEN and CDR2 SYDVKM. The CDR3 extends over 11 amino acids. V lost 5 bases, J lost 11 bases, and 11 bases lay in between. This CDR3 reads CASSKQGLQYF. The CDR3 nucleotides are TGTGCCAGCAGTAAGCAGGGACTGCAGTATTTT.

The chain couples TRBV9 to TRBJ2-7, with TRBD1 matching over 10 bases. Unmatched junction bases numbered 6, after V lost 3 bases and J lost 3 bases. The CDR3 contains 15 residues. Germline V gene sequence: CDR1 SGDLS, CDR2 YYNGEE. The CDR3 nucleotides are TGTGCCAGCAGCGCATCCGGACAGGGGGGCTACGAGCAGTACTTC. This encodes CASSASGQGGYEQYF.

The J gene is TRBJ2-1, the V gene TRBV28; 9 bases fit TRBD2. CDR3 length: 14 residues. Per the germline V gene, CDR1 is MDHEN and CDR2 is SYDVKM. The CDR3 bases are TGTGCGGCGGGCGGGGGGGCGGCCTACAATGAGCAGTTCTTC. Protein sequence: CAAGGGAAYNEQFF.

This clone is a singleton in its sample. V usage is TRBV2 and J usage is TRBJ2-1, with 7 bases that match TRBD2. The germline V gene encodes CDR1 SNHLY and CDR2 FYNNEI. This CDR3 has 14 residues. V dropped 7 bases and J dropped 9; count of bases not matched to a gene: 12. The CDR3 region is CASTVSSGRGEQFF. CDR3 DNA sequence: TGTGCCAGCACGGTTTCTAGCGGCCGCGGTGAGCAGTTCTTC.

The chain is built from TRBV7-9 and TRBJ2-2; a weak D match, TRBD1 (5 bases). Germline V gives CDR1 SEHNR, CDR2 FQNEAQ (reference sequence). The CDR3 is made up of 15 amino acids. The V end was cut by 6 bases, the J end by 4 bases, with 15 bases between. Written as DNA, the CDR3 is TGTGCCAGCAGTGTAGAAGGGGCTAGCACCGGGGAGCTGTTTTTT. Its translation is CASSVEGASTGELFF.